Following are 14 T cell receptor beta chains from one sample sequenced in a study of CXCR4 blockade with PD-1 therapy in pancreatic cancer. Profiling relied on immunoSEQ multiplex PCR, and the TCRdb table lists in-frame clones only, not all of them. Among around 5,200 clones listed, approximately 48% were seen once. Sequenced material: tumor tissue. These receptors all stem from a human donor with pancreatic ductal adenocarcinoma.

This clone appeared a single time. V and J are TRBV19 and TRBJ2-1, with 9 bases fitting TRBD2. V was pared by 6 bases and J by 3 bases, with 9 bases of the junction left unmatched. In germline, CDR1 is LNHDA, CDR2 SQIVND (reference sequence). The length of the CDR3 is 16 residues. This chain's CDR3 is CASRMSNSGGYNEQFF. The CDR3 region has the DNA TGTGCCAGTAGGATGTCAAATAGCGGGGGCTACAATGAGCAGTTCTTC.

This chain's CDR3 is CASSSTRRAGELFF. For the CDR3, the DNA is TGTGCCAGCAGCTCGACTAGAAGGGCCGGGGAGCTGTTTTTT. The chain recombines TRBV11-3 with TRBJ2-2; D perhaps matches TRBD2 (6 bases). CDR1 and CDR2 from the germline V gene are SGHNT and YENEEA. The CDR3 spans 14 residues. The V gene lost 4 bases and the J gene lost 6 bases, with 12 bases spanning the gap.

The V gene is TRBV27, the J gene TRBJ2-7; 11 bases map to TRBD1. The CDR3 consists of 16 residues. V lost 4 bases to trimming and J lost 2 bases; unmatched junction nucleotides: 7. Germline V gives CDR1 MNHEY, CDR2 SMNVEV (reference sequence). CDR3 amino acids: CASSWSGGQGAYEQYF. The CDR3 DNA sequence: TGTGCCAGCAGTTGGAGTGGGGGACAGGGGGCCTACGAGCAGTACTTC.

The V call is TRBV18, the J call TRBJ1-5; no clear D gene. V lost 1 base and J lost 0, with 4 bases in between. CDR3 size: 14 residues. Per germline, CDR1 KGHSH and CDR2 LQKENI. CDR3 sequence: CASSPQDSNQPQHF. CDR3 nucleotides: TGTGCCAGCTCACCACAGGATAGCAATCAGCCCCAGCATTTT.

This chain links TRBV30 with TRBJ2-7; 8 bases are a match to TRBD1. This CDR3 is built from 15 residues. The germline V gene encodes CDR1 GTSNPN and CDR2 SVGIG (reference sequence). V lost 3 bases, J lost 3 bases, and 10 bases stayed unmatched. DNA for the CDR3: TGTGCCTGGAGCCGGAGATCAGGGGGCTTCTACGAGCAGTACTTC. Translation: CAWSRRSGGFYEQYF.

The genes are TRBV18 and TRBJ2-1; D is unclear. The CDR3 has 14 residues. Germline V gene lookup returns CDR1 KGHSH and CDR2 LQKENI. Trimming shortened V by 0 bases and J by 6 bases, and 9 bases separated the two germline ends. The CDR3 nucleotides read TGTGCCAGCTCACCACCGAGTACGACCAATGAGCAGTTCTTC. Translation gives CASSPPSTTNEQFF.

The chain is built from TRBV28 and TRBJ1-4, with 8 positions matching TRBD1. V shed 5 bases and J 6 bases; nucleotides not matched to a gene: 11. Germline V gene sequence: CDR1 MDHEN, CDR2 SYDVKM. The CDR3 has 16 amino acids. The CDR3 reads CASSSRDRRPHEKLFF. Here the CDR3 DNA reads TGTGCCAGCAGTAGCCGGGACAGGAGGCCTCATGAAAAACTGTTTTTT.

This sequence joins TRBV29-1 and TRBJ1-2, with TRBD1 matching over 10 bases. The length of the CDR3 is 17 residues. Trimming cost V 0 bases and J 5 bases; bases outside gene matches: 12. CDR1 is SQVTM, CDR2 ANQGSEA, per germline. This CDR3 reads CSVEETPGQGFWYGYTF. In DNA, the CDR3 is TGCAGCGTTGAAGAGACGCCGGGACAGGGGTTTTGGTATGGCTACACCTTC.

This clone was seen only once. V and J are TRBV19 and TRBJ2-7; tentative D call: TRBD1 (5 bases). The CDR3 runs 13 residues. Germline CDR1 LNHDA, CDR2 SQIVND (reference sequence). Trimming took off 4 bases at V and 1 base at J, with 8 bases between the two ends. CDR3 sequence (DNA): TGTGCCAGTAGTAGGGGCAGATCCTACGAGCAGTACTTC. Its protein is CASSRGRSYEQYF.

This clone is large (0.1 to 1%) by share. The chain is built from TRBV11-3 and TRBJ2-5; tentative D call: TRBD2 (7 bases). The CDR3 is made up of 15 amino acids. CDR1 is SGHNT and CDR2 is YENEEA in the germline V gene. V lost 3 bases, J lost 5 bases, and 16 bases lay in between. The CDR3 nucleotides are TGTGCCAGCAGCTTGGATGCTGGGGGGGGCGAGACCCAGTACTTC. Translating gives CASSLDAGGGETQYF.

This clone was seen a handful of times. V usage is TRBV6-8 and J usage is TRBJ2-7, with 11 bases matching TRBD2. The germline V gene has CDR1 MNHGY and CDR2 SAAAGT. CDR3 length: 15 residues. J lost 5 bases, V lost 10 bases, and 13 bases had no gene match. For the CDR3, the DNA is TGTGCCATCAGGAACTTAGCGGGAGGGCCGGACGAGCAGTACTTC. This codes for CAIRNLAGGPDEQYF.

This chain joins TRBV29-1 and TRBJ2-3, with D perhaps assigned TRBD1 or TRBD2 (5 bases each). Per germline, CDR1 SQVTM and CDR2 ANQGSEA. CDR3 size: 14 residues. The V gene lost 6 bases and the J gene lost 2 bases, with 15 bases spanning the gap. CDR3 DNA: TGCAGCGTGCCCCGGGACGGAATCACAGATACGCAGTATTTT. This gives the protein CSVPRDGITDTQYF.

The gene calls are TRBV15 and TRBJ2-5; 11 bases line up with TRBD2. This CDR3 has 16 amino acids. Trimming cost V 1 base and J 4 bases; bases outside gene matches: 5. The germline V gene has CDR1 LNHNV and CDR2 YYDKDF (reference sequence). The CDR3 region has the DNA TGTGCCACCAGCAGAGCGGGTAGCGGGAGGGCAGAGACCCAGTACTTC. Its translation is CATSRAGSGRAETQYF. The entire variable domain, with the rest obtained from reference TRBV15 and TRBJ2-5, is as follows: DAMVIQNPRYQVTQFGKPVTLSCSQTLNHNVMYWYQQKSSQAPKLLFHYYDKDFNNEADTPDNFQSRRPNTSFCFLDIRSPGLGDTAMYLCATSRAGSGRAETQYFGPGTRLLVL.

The V call is TRBV6-8, the J call TRBJ1-1; D is possibly TRBD1 (5 bases). Trimming left V 0 bases short and J 5 bases short, with 10 bases between. From germline, CDR1 is MNHGY and CDR2 SAAAGT. The CDR3 length is 14 residues. The CDR3 spells CASSYSRVRTEAFF. The CDR3 DNA reads as TGTGCCAGCAGTTACTCCAGGGTCAGGACTGAAGCTTTCTTT.